This T cell receptor (beta chain) emerged from a study of a mutant IDH1 vaccine in newly diagnosed glioma. Study in general: Of treated patients, around 62% were men and roughly 38% women, averaging around 40 years. Patients were pretreated with radiotherapy, temozolomide, or both, mostly both. General study results and limits: Seemingly, pseudoprogression had no relation to changes in the top peripheral T cell clonotypes.

Time point defined: baseline, week 1 (first vaccination visit). The sample's treatment: pre-vaccination baseline after standard-of-care therapy. Assay: immunoSEQ multiplex PCR; the TCRdb copy retains only in-frame clones and omits some. The sample contains under 75,000 clones, around 92% of which appear only once. Comments on this clone: Its antigen remains unidentified.

Source: PBMCs, taken from a glioma patient treated with radiotherapy, temozolomide or both. This TCR came from a man aged 45-60 years with glioma.

The CDR3 region has the DNA TGTGCCAGCAGCGCCGGGACAGGGGACGAGCAGTACTTC. Translation: CASSAGTGDEQYF. J is TRBJ2-7 and V is TRBV6-6, with 10 bases matching TRBD1. Germline V gives CDR1 MNHNY, CDR2 SVGAGI (reference sequence). This CDR3 is 13 amino acids long. J gave up 5 bases and V 6 bases, and 4 bases lay outside the gene matches.